The 21 T cell receptor beta chains listed next were all sequenced from one sample in a study of blood T cell repertoires in COVID-19. TCRdb's table, derived via immunoSEQ multiplex PCR, lists solely in-frame clones and lacks some. The profile shows roughly 270,000 clones, 88% of them singletons. The sequenced sample was peripheral blood. These receptors originate from a young man with active or convalescent COVID-19.

The chain recombines TRBV11-1 with TRBJ2-2; 8 bases are a match to TRBD2. The CDR3 length is 16 residues. The V gene end was trimmed by 0 bases and the J gene end by 9 bases; junction bases not matched to a gene: 9. Germline-derived CDR1 and CDR2 are SGHAT and FQDESV (reference sequence). CDR3 nucleotide sequence: TGTGCCAGCAGCTTAGCCGCCTGGCGGGGGGATCGGGAGCTGTTTTTT. It yields the protein CASSLAAWRGDRELFF.

The rearrangement joins TRBV6-5 to TRBJ2-2; D is unresolved. Trimming pared 6 bases from V and 4 bases from J, leaving 9 bases between. The CDR3 loop spans 13 amino acids. Germline CDR1 MNHEY, CDR2 SVGAGI. The CDR3 nucleotides are TGTGCCAGCAGGTGGCCCCTCACCGGGGAGCTGTTTTTT. Protein product: CASRWPLTGELFF.

The gene calls are TRBV5-1 and TRBJ1-3, with D hard to call. CDR1 is SGHRS and CDR2 is YFSETQ in the germline V gene. This CDR3 region has 14 residues. Trimming shortened V by 1 base and J by 4 bases, and 9 bases separated the two germline ends. The CDR3 loop reads CASSLSGPGNTIYF. The CDR3 DNA sequence: TGCGCCAGCAGCTTGTCTGGGCCCGGAAACACCATATATTTT.

The CDR3 DNA follows: TGTGCCAGTAGTAGAATGGACAGGGTGGTCTATGGCTACACCTTC. Translated, it gives CASSRMDRVVYGYTF. The rearrangement links TRBV19 to TRBJ1-2, with 8 bases aligning to TRBD1. Germline CDR1 and CDR2: LNHDA and SQIVND (reference sequence). V was clipped by 4 bases and J by 4 bases; unmatched bases: 8. CDR3 length: 15 amino acids.

The rearrangement joins TRBV6-5 to TRBJ2-1, with 7 bases fitting TRBD2. The V gene's germline CDR1 is MNHEY and CDR2 SVGAGI. The CDR3 has 14 amino acids. V was pared by 11 bases and J by 4 bases, with 11 bases of the junction left unmatched. The CDR3 here is CAGHRDGRYNEQFF. DNA of the CDR3: TGTGCCGGCCACCGGGACGGGAGGTACAATGAGCAGTTCTTC.

V is TRBV5-6 and J is TRBJ2-3; D is possibly TRBD2 (5 bases). This CDR3 region has 18 residues. The germline CDR1 and CDR2 sequences are SGHDT and YYEEEE. V was clipped by 2 bases and J by 0 bases, with 19 bases between them. The CDR3: CASSLGVWEIPSTDTQYF. CDR3 in DNA: TGTGCCAGCAGCTTAGGCGTGTGGGAGATACCTAGCACAGATACGCAGTATTTT.

The chain couples TRBV7-2 to TRBJ2-5; 11 bases map to TRBD2. The junction had 7 bases not matched to a gene; V was cut back by 5 bases and J by 5 bases. This CDR3 comprises 15 residues. Looked up from germline, CDR1 is SGHTA and CDR2 is FQGNSA. The DNA for the CDR3 is TGTGCCAGCAGCCCGACTAGCGGGGTAAGGGAGACCCAGTACTTC. Encoded protein: CASSPTSGVRETQYF.

The chain joins TRBV2 to TRBJ1-6; D unclear. From germline, CDR1 is SNHLY and CDR2 FYNNEI. V was pared by 4 bases and J by 1 base, with 14 bases between. CDR3 size: 17 residues. The CDR3 is CASSVSGGKSYNSPLHF. In DNA, the CDR3 is TGTGCCAGCAGTGTGAGTGGAGGGAAGTCCTATAATTCACCCCTCCACTTT.

The chain employs TRBV9 and TRBJ1-3, with D tentatively TRBD1 (6 bases). The CDR3 extends over 14 amino acids. Trimming took 3 bases from V and 2 from J, leaving 9 bases between them. Germline loops: CDR1 SGDLS, CDR2 YYNGEE. CDR3 loop: CASSDTGTGNTIYF. DNA for the CDR3: TGTGCCAGCAGCGACACAGGGACTGGAAACACCATATATTTT.

The chain joins TRBV7-8 to TRBJ2-1; 13 positions agree with TRBD2. Germline V lookup: CDR1 SGHVS, CDR2 FQNEAQ. After removal of 5 bases from V and 8 bases from J, the junction contained 9 bases not matched to a gene. The CDR3 runs to 16 residues. In DNA, the CDR3 is TGTGCCAGCAGCCGAAGGACTAGCGGGGGTGGTGATGAGCAGTTCTTC. Residues: CASSRRTSGGGDEQFF.

The rearrangement links TRBV5-5 to TRBJ2-7; unclear D gene. CDR3 size: 14 residues. Germline loops: CDR1 SGHKS, CDR2 YYEKEE (reference sequence). Trimming removed 3 bases from V and 0 bases from J, with 10 bases in between. CDR3 protein: CASSSPGSSYEQYF. The CDR3 DNA is TGTGCCAGCAGCTCCCCGGGTAGCTCCTACGAGCAGTACTTC.

This sequence joins TRBV7-2 and TRBJ1-3, with 7 bases aligning to TRBD1. J gave up 5 bases and V 2 bases, and 6 bases lay outside the gene matches. Germline V gives CDR1 SGHTA, CDR2 FQGNSA. This CDR3 spans 15 amino acids. CDR3 sequence reads: CASSLSWDSRNTIYF. CDR3 nucleotide sequence: TGTGCCAGCAGCTTATCTTGGGACAGCCGAAACACCATATATTTT.

This sequence joins TRBV20-1 and TRBJ1-2; D unclear. The CDR3 covers 11 residues. Germline CDR1 reads DFQATT; CDR2 reads SNEGSKA (reference sequence). The V gene lost 6 bases and the J gene lost 7 bases, with 12 bases spanning the gap. The CDR3 DNA reads TGCAGTGCCCGTCCTGGCGGTGGCTACACCTTC. Protein product: CSARPGGGYTF.

The chain employs TRBV27 and TRBJ2-3; 8 positions agree with TRBD1. Germline CDR1 reads MNHEY; CDR2 reads SMNVEV (reference sequence). The CDR3 is 15 residues long. V trimming: 6 bases; J trimming: 1 base; junction bases outside the gene matches: 6. CDR3 amino acids: CASRALGQGTDTQYF. CDR3 DNA: TGTGCCAGCAGAGCCCTGGGACAGGGCACAGATACGCAGTATTTT.

In DNA form, the CDR3 reads TGTGCCAGCAGCGCAACAGGGAATCTGAACACTGAAGCTTTCTTT. Its translation: CASSATGNLNTEAFF. The chain links TRBV9 to TRBJ1-1; a possible D gene is TRBD1 (6 bases). V was pared by 3 bases and J by 0 bases, with 12 bases between. This CDR3 has 15 residues. In germline, CDR1 is SGDLS, CDR2 YYNGEE.

The chain couples TRBV3-1 (or the pseudogene TRBV3-2) to TRBJ1-2; 7 nucleotides line up with TRBD1. Germline lookup yields CDR1 LGHDT and CDR2 YNNKEL (reference sequence). The CDR3 is 15 residues long. V was pared by 2 bases and J by 3 bases, with 6 bases of the junction left unmatched. The CDR3 DNA reads TGTGCCAGCAGCCAACTACTCGGGACAGACTATGGCTACACCTTC. This gives the protein CASSQLLGTDYGYTF.

The chain uses TRBV12-5 and TRBJ2-7; maybe TRBD2 (6 bases). The CDR3 has 12 residues. Trimming stripped 6 bases from V and 5 bases from J, with 11 bases between. CDR1 and CDR2 (germline): LGHNT, FRNRAP. In DNA, the CDR3 is TGTGCTAGTGGCGGGGGTGGACACGAGCAGTACTTC. It codes for CASGGGGHEQYF.

The genes are TRBV5-4 and TRBJ2-3; the match to TRBD2 covers 11 bases. Germline CDR1 is SGHNT and CDR2 is YYREEE (reference sequence). J lost 5 bases, V lost 0 bases, and 2 bases had no gene match. The CDR3 is 15 residues long. As DNA, the CDR3 is TGTGCCAGCAGCTTGGGCGGACTAGCGGGAGATACGCAGTATTTT. It specifies CASSLGGLAGDTQYF.

The CDR3 DNA is TGTGCCAGCAGCTCAGGGGGATCTGGAAACACCATATATTTT. Protein sequence: CASSSGGSGNTIYF. The chain has TRBV9 and TRBJ1-3; 7 nucleotides agree with TRBD1. The V segment lost 4 bases and the J segment 1 base; nucleotides outside the gene matches: 2. The CDR3 loop spans 14 amino acids. The germline V gene has CDR1 SGDLS and CDR2 YYNGEE.

This clone was found once. The chain carries TRBV7-6 and TRBJ1-4, with 10 positions matching TRBD1. V lost 2 bases to trimming and J lost 4 bases; unmatched junction nucleotides: 7. The CDR3 loop spans 17 amino acids. CDR1 and CDR2 from the germline V gene are SGHVS and FNYEAQ. For the CDR3, the DNA is TGTGCCAGCAGCTTACCGGGACAGGGGATTAGTAATGAAAAACTGTTTTTT. It yields the protein CASSLPGQGISNEKLFF.

The chain links TRBV6-4 to TRBJ2-1; 10 positions match TRBD2. Germline V lookup: CDR1 MRHNA, CDR2 SNTAGT. J gave up 3 bases and V 0 bases, and 2 bases lay outside the gene matches. CDR3 length: 16 amino acids. The CDR3 DNA sequence: TGTGCCAGCAGTGACTCGCAGCGGGGGGGCTACAATGAGCAGTTCTTC. It is translated as CASSDSQRGGYNEQFF.